The sequence of this T cell receptor (beta chain) was determined in a study of PD-1 blockade in mismatch repair-deficient tumors. Study-wide background: Patients had approximately 13 mismatch repair-deficient cancer types, all previously treated and progressing.

The method was immunoSEQ multiplex PCR; TCRdb's version includes in-frame clones alone and lacks a portion of them. The sample lists around 110,000 clones; more than 60% were seen once. Study outcomes and limitations: Rapid post-treatment expansion, then contraction, generally preceding radiologic response, marked tumor-resident clones.

In regard to this clone: Its antigen remains unknown.

Trimming shortened V by 2 bases and J by 6 bases, and 13 bases separated the two germline ends. The CDR3 loop spans 14 amino acids. From germline, CDR1 is KGHSH and CDR2 LQKENI. This specimen was peripheral blood, taken 60 weeks after starting pembrolizumab. V gene TRBV18 combines with J gene TRBJ1-2; tentative D call: TRBD1 (5 bases). The sequence was obtained from an adult with mismatch repair-deficient cancer. CDR3 region: CASSPNILGDGYTF. Here the CDR3 DNA reads TGTGCCAGCTCACCAAACATACTGGGGGATGGCTACACCTTC.